Sequencing of this T cell receptor beta chain was carried out in a study of cytomegalovirus exposure and HLA in healthy donors. Study-level points and caveats: The study put about 180 TCR beta chains on its list as cytomegalovirus-associated. Three chains linked to CMV were shown in vitro to be specific for CMV antigens. Most CMV-associated TCR beta chains were later found to appear HLA-restricted.

Germline CDR1 SGHAT, CDR2 FQNNGV. The CDR3 covers 14 residues. Trimming cost V 1 base and J 3 bases, with 10 bases left between them. Primers: 60 Vbeta forward and 13 Jbeta reverse. TCRdb keeps only in-frame clones here, not all; method: immunoSEQ multiplex PCR. The sample has some 56,000 clones; about 57% are singletons. This donor has no recorded CMV serostatus. With regard to this clone: As yet, its antigen is unknown.

The V gene is TRBV11-2, the J gene TRBJ2-7, with a tentative D call TRBD1 (6 bases). This TCR was recovered from a human donor in good health. Sequencing was carried out using PBMCs. CDR3 residues: CASSLARGYYEQYF. In DNA, the CDR3 is TGTGCCAGCAGCTTAGCCAGGGGCTACTACGAGCAGTACTTC. Full variable domain (rest looked up from reference TRBV11-2 and TRBJ2-7): EAGVAQSPRYKIIEKRQSVAFWCNPISGHATLYWYQQILGQGPKLLIQFQNNGVVDDSQLPKDRFSAERLKGVDSTLKIQPAKLEDSAVYLCASSLARGYYEQYFGPGTRLTVT.